Shown below are 32 T cell receptor beta chains from a single sample sequenced in a study of CD8 T cells in ankylosing spondylitis. TCRdb used MiXCR to reprocess the 5' RACE reads, holding one entry per CDR3 protein. The sample includes almost 250,000 distinct CDR3 sequences, roughly a third of them seen just once. Sequences were obtained from blood, either unsorted or a sorted T cell fraction (not recorded which). These receptors all come from a male donor with ankylosing spondylitis or in good health (not recorded which).

This clonotype was seen a few times. The chain is built from TRBV20-1 and TRBJ2-7, with D possibly matching TRBD1 (6 bases). V gave up 4 bases and J gave up 2 bases, with 12 bases separating them. Germline CDR1 is DFQATT and CDR2 is SNEGSKA (reference sequence). This CDR3 is 13 amino acids long. The chain's CDR3 is CSAIRQAAYEQYF. CDR3 nucleotide sequence: TGCAGTGCTATCAGACAGGCTGCCTACGAGCAGTACTTC.

This clonotype was recorded a few times. The genes are TRBV5-8 and TRBJ2-7, with no clear D. The CDR3 is 16 amino acids. From germline, CDR1 is SGHTS and CDR2 YDEGEE. Deletions cut 10 bases from V and 4 bases from J, with 27 bases between. DNA for the CDR3: TGTGCCGGGCAACAGCCCCTTAGGCAAGAAGGTTACGAGCAGTACTTC. Protein product: CAGQQPLRQEGYEQYF.

This clonotype has just a few counts. V is TRBV7-2 and J is TRBJ2-3; D is possibly TRBD2 (5 bases). V lost 5 bases and J lost 2, with 17 bases in between. Germline CDR1 is SGHTA and CDR2 is FQGNSA. The CDR3 totals 16 residues. This CDR3 is CASSPPKERNTDTQYF. The CDR3 DNA sequence: TGTGCCAGCAGCCCGCCGAAGGAGCGGAACACAGATACGCAGTATTTT.

The chain recombines TRBV3-1 with TRBJ2-1, with 11 bases aligning to TRBD1. V lost 5 bases, J lost 7 bases, and 10 bases stayed unmatched. CDR1 and CDR2 (germline): LGHDT, YNNKEL (reference sequence). This CDR3 has 16 amino acids. For the CDR3, the DNA is TGTGCCAGCAGCATATGGACAGGGGGCAGGATTAATGAGCAGTTCTTC. It translates to CASSIWTGGRINEQFF.

V is TRBV6-5 and J is TRBJ2-3; 12 bases fit TRBD1. CDR1 and CDR2 (germline): MNHEY, SVGAGI. This CDR3 contains 16 residues. After removal of 2 bases from V and 5 bases from J, the junction contained 5 bases not matched to a gene. This chain's CDR3 is CASSYGTGGNGDTQYF. The CDR3 nucleotides are TGTGCCAGCAGTTACGGGACAGGGGGCAATGGAGATACGCAGTATTTT.

CDR3 loop: CSARDLLGPNTEAFF. CDR3 DNA: TGCAGTGCTAGAGATCTCTTAGGTCCCAACACTGAAGCTTTCTTT. The V and J genes are TRBV20-1 and TRBJ1-1; D gene uncertain. V lost 0 bases and J 2 bases, leaving 13 bases between the germline ends. Germline CDR1 DFQATT, CDR2 SNEGSKA (reference sequence). This CDR3 has 15 amino acids.

This clonotype was recorded once. This chain uses TRBV27 with TRBJ2-7; D unresolved. Germline V gives CDR1 MNHEY, CDR2 SMNVEV (reference sequence). This CDR3 has 13 residues. Trimming cost V 6 bases and J 3 bases, with 12 bases left between them. The CDR3 here is CASSAGGVYEQYF. In nucleotides, the CDR3 is TGTGCCAGCAGCGCAGGCGGAGTCTACGAGCAGTACTTC.

This clonotype appeared a few times. This chain connects TRBV10-3 to TRBJ1-2; D may be TRBD1 (5 bases). This CDR3 has 13 amino acids. V gave up 3 bases and J gave up 6 bases, with 11 bases separating them. Germline V gives CDR1 ENHRY, CDR2 SYGVKD. CDR3 in amino acids: CAISEGQGDGYTF. The CDR3, as DNA: TGTGCCATCAGTGAAGGGCAGGGAGATGGCTACACCTTC.

This chain links TRBV12-3 or TRBV12-4 with TRBJ2-3; D may be TRBD2 (6 bases). Trimming left V 7 bases short and J 0 bases short, with 14 bases between. CDR3 length equals 15 residues. The CDR3 DNA reads as TGTGCCAGCACCCTAGCGCATGCTAGCACAGATACGCAGTATTTT. It codes for CASTLAHASTDTQYF.

In its sample, this clonotype was seen many times. The rearrangement links TRBV12-3 or TRBV12-4 to TRBJ2-3; D assignment may be TRBD1 or TRBD2 (6 bases each). The CDR3 spans 14 residues. The ends were cut back, 4 bases at V and 4 bases at J, with 12 bases in the middle. CDR3 sequence (DNA): TGTGCCAGCAGTTCGGGGGCCAAGGCAGATACGCAGTATTTT. Residues: CASSSGAKADTQYF.

The chain joins TRBV5-1 to TRBJ2-4, with TRBD2 matching over 8 bases. The germline V gene encodes CDR1 SGHRS and CDR2 YFSETQ. The V and J ends lost 2 bases and 6 bases, in that order; junction bases with no gene match: 4. The CDR3 spans 14 residues. The CDR3 nucleotides read TGCGCCAGCAGCTTAGCGGGGGAGGCAAACATTCAGTACTTC. Translation gives CASSLAGEANIQYF.

This clonotype was counted only a few times. The chain recombines TRBV12-3 or TRBV12-4 with TRBJ1-5, with TRBD1 as a possible D gene (6 bases). V lost 7 bases and J lost 0, with 13 bases in between. The CDR3 has 15 residues. The CDR3 bases are TGTGCCAGCAAGACAGGCCCCTATAGCAATCAGCCCCAGCATTTT. Translating it yields CASKTGPYSNQPQHF.

This clonotype came up a few times. The V call is TRBV20-1, the J call TRBJ1-1; D possibly corresponds to TRBD1 (5 bases). Germline V CDR1 and CDR2: DFQATT, SNEGSKA (reference sequence). The CDR3 extends over 15 amino acids. The V end lost 2 bases, the J end lost 4 bases, and 17 bases lay between the germline ends. The CDR3 here is CSARRGLLPATEAFF. Here the CDR3 DNA reads TGCAGTGCTAGAAGGGGACTCCTGCCAGCCACTGAAGCTTTCTTT.

The V gene is TRBV5-1, the J gene TRBJ2-7; D remains unclear. Trimming took 4 bases from V and 0 from J, leaving 14 bases between them. The CDR3 consists of 15 residues. Per germline, CDR1 SGHRS and CDR2 YFSETQ. The CDR3 bases are TGCGCCAGCAGCCAAACCGGACGGACCTCCTACGAGCAGTACTTC. Protein sequence: CASSQTGRTSYEQYF.

This clonotype has a handful of counts. The gene calls are TRBV11-2 and TRBJ1-1; D unresolved. Trimming removed 0 bases at V and 0 bases at J, with 8 bases between. This CDR3 contains 15 residues. CDR1 and CDR2 (germline): SGHAT, FQNNGV. The CDR3 is CASSLDQPLNTEAFF. Here the CDR3 DNA reads TGTGCCAGCAGCTTAGATCAGCCGTTGAACACTGAAGCTTTCTTT.

The table lists this clonotype with a few counts. The gene calls are TRBV20-1 and TRBJ2-1; the D is unclear. Per germline, CDR1 DFQATT and CDR2 SNEGSKA (reference sequence). This CDR3 is 16 amino acids long. V gave up 4 bases and J gave up 0 bases, with 16 bases separating them. CDR3 nucleotides: TGCAGTGCTACCCCCTGGGGTCCAGGCTCCTACAATGAGCAGTTCTTC. It yields the protein CSATPWGPGSYNEQFF.

The chain joins TRBV6-4 to TRBJ2-3, with D unresolved. V was shortened by 2 bases and J by 3 bases, with 6 bases between the two germline ends. The germline CDR1 and CDR2 sequences are MRHNA and SNTAGT. There are 13 residues in the CDR3. The CDR3 bases are TGTGCCAGCAGTGACGGCATTACAGATACGCAGTATTTT. Protein sequence: CASSDGITDTQYF.

The chain links TRBV27 to TRBJ2-3; 9 nucleotides match TRBD1. CDR1 and CDR2 (germline): MNHEY, SMNVEV (reference sequence). J lost 2 bases, V lost 0 bases, and 12 bases had no gene match. The CDR3 consists of 19 residues. CDR3 sequence reads: CASSLSVPHTGGNTDTQYF. CDR3 bases: TGTGCCAGCAGTTTATCGGTCCCACACACAGGGGGCAACACAGATACGCAGTATTTT.

V usage is TRBV27 and J usage is TRBJ1-1; D is unclear. V was clipped by 10 bases and J by 0 bases, with 15 bases between them. From germline, CDR1 is MNHEY and CDR2 SMNVEV (reference sequence). This CDR3 region has 14 residues. CDR3 amino acids: CATAKYPMNTEAFF. CDR3 nucleotides: TGTGCCACCGCGAAGTACCCAATGAACACTGAAGCTTTCTTT.

This clonotype was seen many times. The rearrangement links TRBV5-5 to TRBJ1-2; D unresolved. The ends were cut back, 5 bases at V and 2 bases at J, with 10 bases in the middle. This CDR3 has 13 amino acids. The V gene's germline CDR1 is SGHKS and CDR2 YYEKEE (reference sequence). For the CDR3, the DNA is TGTGCCAGCAGTGACTTCGGAAACTATGGCTACACCTTC. Amino acid sequence: CASSDFGNYGYTF.

This chain connects TRBV6-7 to TRBJ2-2; 12 nucleotides match TRBD2. TRBV6-7 is sorted into the ORF group, with uncertain function. With 2 bases clipped from V and 1 base from J, the junction kept 2 bases outside the gene matches. CDR3 length: 17 amino acids. DNA for the CDR3: TGTGCCAGCAGTTACGGGGGACTAGCGGGGAACACCGGGGAGCTGTTTTTT. Translating gives CASSYGGLAGNTGELFF.

V and J are TRBV27 and TRBJ2-1, with TRBD2 identical over 9 bases. This CDR3 comprises 15 residues. The germline V gene encodes CDR1 MNHEY and CDR2 SMNVEV (reference sequence). Trimming cost V 5 bases and J 4 bases; bases outside gene matches: 6. For the CDR3, the DNA is TGTGCCAGCAGTCAACTAGCGGGTCGGTACAATGAGCAGTTCTTC. The encoded protein is CASSQLAGRYNEQFF.

This clonotype was picked up a small number of times. The chain has TRBV20-1 and TRBJ2-1; tentative D call: TRBD2 (6 bases). From germline, CDR1 is DFQATT and CDR2 SNEGSKA (reference sequence). V was trimmed by 0 bases and J by 4 bases, leaving 16 bases between them. The CDR3 runs to 16 residues. CDR3 region: CSARDLTSALYNEQFF. The CDR3 DNA is TGCAGTGCTAGAGATTTGACTAGTGCCCTATACAATGAGCAGTTCTTC.

V gene TRBV5-1 combines with J gene TRBJ2-3, with 8 bases fitting TRBD1. CDR1 and CDR2 (germline): SGHRS, YFSETQ. V gave up 4 bases and J gave up 5 bases; unmatched junction bases: 9. The CDR3 is 15 amino acids. CDR3 in amino acids: CASSAGQVGEDTQYF. The CDR3 nucleotides are TGCGCCAGCAGCGCGGGACAGGTGGGAGAAGATACGCAGTATTTT. The variable domain in full, with the rest retrieved from reference TRBV5-1 and TRBJ2-3, is KAGVTQTPRYLIKTRGQQVTLSCSPISGHRSVSWYQQTPGQGLQFLFEYFSETQRNKGNFPGRFSGRQFSNSRSEMNVSTLELGDSALYLCASSAGQVGEDTQYFGPGTRLTVL.

This chain links TRBV28 with TRBJ2-1, with 10 bases matching TRBD2. This CDR3 has 14 amino acids. J lost 10 bases, V lost 9 bases, and 12 bases had no gene match. Germline loops: CDR1 MDHEN, CDR2 SYDVKM. The DNA of the CDR3 is TGTGCCAGTAACCCGACGAATAGCGGGGGGGAGCAGTTCTTC. Translation: CASNPTNSGGEQFF.

As concerns this clonotype: Its ends do not fully match the called genes, so a read error is possible. V usage is TRBV6-1 and J usage is TRBJ1-2; 8 nucleotides agree with TRBD1. CDR3 length: 15 amino acids. Looked up from germline, CDR1 is MNHNS and CDR2 is SASEGT. The CDR3 nucleotides are TGTGCCACCAGTGCTGATGGGGACAGGTCCTATGGCTACACCTTC. Residues: CATSADGDRSYGYTF.

This chain joins TRBV20-1 and TRBJ2-1, with 8 positions matching TRBD1. CDR1 and CDR2 (germline): DFQATT, SNEGSKA (reference sequence). V shed 8 bases, J shed 8 bases, and the junction held 11 bases outside the gene matches. This CDR3 has 13 amino acids. CDR3: CSPRQGSVDEQFF. Written as DNA, the CDR3 is TGCAGTCCCAGACAGGGGTCCGTGGATGAGCAGTTCTTC.

The chain recombines TRBV7-9 with TRBJ1-1, with D possibly being TRBD1 (6 bases). Germline V gene sequence: CDR1 SEHNR, CDR2 FQNEAQ (reference sequence). CDR3 size: 16 residues. Trimming pared 2 bases from V and 4 bases from J, leaving 17 bases between. The CDR3 nucleotides read TGTGCCAGCAGCTTAAACAGGGCCGTCTGGGCCACTGAAGCTTTCTTT. The encoded protein is CASSLNRAVWATEAFF.

This chain uses TRBV20-1 with TRBJ2-1, with D possibly being TRBD2 (6 bases). CDR1 DFQATT and CDR2 SNEGSKA come from the germline V gene (reference sequence). Between the trimmed V and J ends, which lost 7 bases and 0 bases, there was a span of 10 bases. CDR3 length equals 13 residues. The CDR3 DNA reads TGCAGTGGCTCCGGGAGCTCCTACAATGAGCAGTTCTTC. Protein product: CSGSGSSYNEQFF.

The CDR3 DNA sequence: TGTGCCAGCAGTTACGGTCCAGATACGCAGTATTTT. It yields the protein CASSYGPDTQYF. The chain employs TRBV6-6 and TRBJ2-3; D not resolved. Looked up from germline, CDR1 is MNHNY and CDR2 is SVGAGI (reference sequence). The germline V and J ends were trimmed by 2 bases and 4 bases, with 4 bases remaining between them. The CDR3 sequence is 12 residues long.

The chain combines TRBV20-1 with TRBJ2-7, with D hard to call. V lost 6 bases, J lost 0 bases, and 9 bases lay in between. This CDR3 comprises 12 residues. In germline, CDR1 is DFQATT, CDR2 SNEGSKA (reference sequence). As DNA, the CDR3 is TGCAGTGCGGCTAGAGACTCCTACGAGCAGTACTTC. Amino acid sequence: CSAARDSYEQYF.

The chain links TRBV3-1 to TRBJ2-1, with TRBD1 matching 8 bases. Trimming cost V 4 bases and J 9 bases; bases outside gene matches: 8. Germline lookup yields CDR1 LGHDT and CDR2 YNNKEL (reference sequence). The CDR3 runs to 14 residues. Written as DNA, the CDR3 is TGTGCCAGCAGCCGACAGGGGTTAGGCCTTGAGCAGTTCTTC. Protein sequence: CASSRQGLGLEQFF.